The present T cell receptor (beta chain) was sequenced within a study of Tregs in tolerant kidney transplant recipients (dated by TCRdb to about 2019). Study-wide context: Transplants used related donors with nonmyeloablative bone marrow transplantation; mixed chimerism was transient in the human trials. TCRbeta sequencing was used in the study to identify donor-specific regulatory T cells before combined kidney and bone marrow transplantation, and the identified cells were then tracked after transplant. The paper's findings and limits, for the study overall: Expanding Tregs with activated donor B cells appeared to identify the most biologically relevant and donor-specific TCRbeta repertoire. Biological reproducibility was not directly assessed, although technical replication error appeared to be minimal. PCR primers changed over time for some patients, so nucleotide-level comparison across those patients' samples was not possible. Donor-specific Treg expansion exceeded global Treg expansion in tolerant patients, suggesting antigen-driven rather than nonspecific expansion. The study was constrained by small patient numbers, and validation of the findings is required in larger populations and under other immunosuppression protocols.

Genomic DNA was extracted from sorted cells with the QIAGEN DNeasy Blood and Tissue Kit for TCRbeta CDR3 sequencing. Through immunoSEQ, high-throughput TCRbeta CDR3 sequencing was done commercially, including PCR amplification with internal controls and bias correction. The paper's data handling went like this. Unique productive TCRbeta sequences were defined by CDR3 nucleotide sequence when primers matched and otherwise by CDR3 amino acid sequence together with Vbeta and Jbeta genes. To correct sorting error, sequences shared between sorted populations at a frequency ratio of 2:1 or less were removed; the rest were assigned to the higher population. A sequence was defined as donor-reactive if the sequence was expanded at least 5-fold in CFSE-low cells compared with unstimulated cells and had a frequency of at least 0.01% in CFSE-low cells. Jensen-Shannon divergence calculated on the top 100 TCRbeta sequences ranked by frequency was used to measure repertoire divergence. When a sample had multiple sequencing runs, each run was corrected for sorting error separately and the runs were then pooled. Held by TCRdb, this immuneACCESS table contains in-frame sequences only and omits some clones. Under half of the omission traces to an unresolved V gene where checked; the cause of the rest is unknown. Clonal size and the V and J genes are those of that table, whereas D and trimming came from the DNA. Recorded for this sample are fewer than 80,000 clones; roughly 91% of them occurred a single time. The ten largest clones represent around 0.4% of the sample.

Concerning this clone itself: Its antigen has not been determined. No base quality information exists; no much larger clone differs at one position.

Taken with the paper, the label for time point translates to: blood sample drawn before combined kidney and bone marrow transplant. Thawed PBMCs were FACS-sorted into unstimulated Tregs (CD4+CD25+CD127-), CD4+ non-Tregs (CD4+CD25-), CD4 cells and CD8 cells. The patients were a few recipients of combined kidney and bone marrow transplants from the ITN036ST trial, and samples were available only from these trial subjects. Healthy control blood was processed by Ficoll density gradient to PBMCs and cryopreserved; patient PBMCs were collected before and after transplant. Relative to germline, V is 5 bases shorter and J is 0 bases shorter, with 14 bases between their ends. CDR1 and CDR2 (MDHEN, SYDVKM) derive from the germline V gene. From the cysteine up to the phenylalanine, the CDR3 has a length of 15 residues. Only the CDR3 DNA is retained, 45 bases long and in frame from the first base.

The chain uses TRBV28 and TRBJ2-7; the D region possibly corresponds to TRBD1 (6 bases align). Sample: CD4+ T cells from blood, taken before the transplant. This receptor was taken from a human donor who received a combined kidney and bone marrow transplant. DNA sequence: TGTGCCAGCAGTCCAGGGGCCCTGAGCTCCTACGAGCAGTACTTC. Its translation is CASSPGALSSYEQYF. When the CDR3 is completed using the reference TRBV28 and TRBJ2-7 genes on either side, the full variable domain is DVKVTQSSRYLVKRTGEKVFLECVQDMDHENMFWYRQDPGLGLRLIYFSYDVKMKEKGDIPEGYSVSREKKERFSLILESASTNQTSMYLCASSPGALSSYEQYFGPGTRLTVT.